Each of the 10 T cell receptor beta chains below was sequenced from the same sample in a study of HIV-infected patients and healthy controls. Approximately 500 ng RNA was reverse transcribed with alpha and beta constant-region primers. Separate chain-specific third strand synthesis with multiplexing indices produced the alpha and beta libraries. TCRdb re-called the 5' RACE reads with MiXCR, one entry per CDR3 protein. The sample yields some 6,100 distinct CDR3 sequences, 7.4% seen once. Follow-up blood was drawn about 14 weeks, roughly three months, after antiretroviral therapy began. The repertoire came from unfractionated whole blood and reflected all unsorted peripheral T cells. This sample comprised blood, obtained during antiretroviral therapy. The source is an adult with HIV infection.

This clonotype was counted a few times. The V and J genes are TRBV14 and TRBJ2-1, with D maybe TRBD2 (6 bases). This CDR3 has 13 residues. The germline gives CDR1 SGHDN, CDR2 FVKESK. V shed 4 bases and J shed 8 bases, with 12 bases lying between them. CDR3 sequence: CASSRLVPHEQFF. The CDR3 DNA follows: TGTGCCAGCAGCCGACTAGTACCCCATGAGCAGTTCTTC.

Judged by abundance, this clonotype is medium-sized. The CDR3 here is CASSQEPAGATNEKLFF. CDR3 sequence (DNA): TGCGCCAGCAGCCAAGAACCGGCGGGTGCAACTAATGAAAAACTGTTTTTT. This chain uses TRBV4-1 with TRBJ1-4; D uncertain. CDR3 length: 17 residues. From germline, CDR1 is MGHRA and CDR2 YSYEKL. V was pared by 0 bases and J by 0 bases, with 11 bases between.

The gene calls are TRBV4-1 and TRBJ2-7; 7 bases are a match to TRBD2. From germline, CDR1 is MGHRA and CDR2 YSYEKL. The CDR3 extends over 16 amino acids. The trim removed 7 bases at V and 2 bases at J, leaving 14 bases unmatched. The CDR3 coding sequence is TGCGCCAGCACCCCCGTGACTACGGGGAGGGCCTACGAGCAGTACTTC. This codes for CASTPVTTGRAYEQYF.

This clonotype was observed many times. The chain joins TRBV12-3 or TRBV12-4 to TRBJ2-2; D is undetermined. The CDR3 sequence is 12 residues long. V was trimmed by 1 base and J by 10 bases, leaving 7 bases between them. The CDR3 DNA follows: TGTGCCAGCAGTTTAGTCGCGGTGGAGCTGTTTTTT. Its translation is CASSLVAVELFF.

This clonotype was observed at least ten times. The rearrangement uses TRBV20-1 and TRBJ2-7; 7 positions agree with TRBD2. Germline trimming cut 5 bases from V and 0 bases from J; bases unmatched to any gene: 10. This CDR3 spans 15 amino acids. CDR1 is DFQATT and CDR2 is SNEGSKA in the germline V gene (reference sequence). In DNA form, the CDR3 reads TGCAGTGCTCGCCTGACTAGCACGAGCTCCTACGAGCAGTACTTC. Amino acids: CSARLTSTSSYEQYF.

By share, this clonotype ranks as medium-sized. The chain links TRBV20-1 to TRBJ2-5; 8 nucleotides agree with TRBD2. Losses at the gene ends were 0 bases for V and 5 bases for J; bases not matched to a gene: 14. The CDR3 contains 17 residues. Germline V gene lookup returns CDR1 DFQATT and CDR2 SNEGSKA (reference sequence). The DNA of the CDR3 is TGCAGTGCTAGAGATCTTGTAGCGGGGACCCCTTCGGAGACCCAGTACTTC. Encoded protein: CSARDLVAGTPSETQYF.

This clonotype counts as medium-sized (0.01 to 0.1%). CDR3 in amino acids: CSVDSVLAGGGTGELFF. In DNA form, the CDR3 reads TGCAGCGTTGATTCCGTGCTAGCGGGAGGAGGGACCGGGGAGCTGTTTTTT. The chain recombines TRBV29-1 with TRBJ2-2, with TRBD2 matching 11 bases. The CDR3 is made up of 17 amino acids. Per germline, CDR1 SQVTM and CDR2 ANQGSEA. V trimming: 3 bases; J trimming: 5 bases; junction bases outside the gene matches: 11.

This clonotype is deemed medium-sized. This CDR3 reads CASSSGTGAYYEQYF. CDR3 in DNA: TGTGCCAGTAGTTCCGGGACAGGGGCGTACTACGAGCAGTACTTC. The V gene is TRBV19, the J gene TRBJ2-7; 10 bases map to TRBD1. CDR1 is LNHDA and CDR2 is SQIVND in the germline V gene (reference sequence). The CDR3 is 15 residues long. The V and J ends lost 5 bases and 3 bases, in that order; junction bases with no gene match: 7.

The V gene is TRBV7-2, the J gene TRBJ2-3, with D unresolved. The germline gives CDR1 SGHTA, CDR2 FQGNSA. Between the trimmed V and J ends, which lost 7 bases and 1 base, there was a span of 15 bases. This CDR3 has 15 residues. Here the CDR3 reads CASTLGPFGTDTQYF. The CDR3 DNA is TGTGCCAGCACCCTTGGGCCTTTCGGCACAGATACGCAGTATTTT.

By proportion, this clonotype is medium-sized. The chain uses TRBV7-6 and TRBJ1-6; 11 positions agree with TRBD1. Trimming took 4 bases from V and 10 from J; bases not matched to a gene: 6. The CDR3 covers 15 residues. The V gene's germline CDR1 is SGHVS and CDR2 FNYEAQ. The CDR3 nucleotides are TGTGCCAGCAGCTCCTCGGACAGGGGGCACTCACCCCTCCACTTT. As protein: CASSSSDRGHSPLHF.